This entry concerns a single T cell receptor beta chain. These data are taken from a study of shared clonotypes between healthy human individuals. About the research overall: The composition of the donors was two women and a few men aged 18 to 49.

None of the donors, who were healthy HIV-negative adults, had recently had acute infections or vaccinations. It was across several immunoSEQ plates that each subset's genomic DNA was evenly split. The authors' processing: ImmunoSEQ yielded junction-only sequences lacking quality scores, so filtering differed. Using immunoSEQ multiplex PCR, the repertoire was profiled, and TCRdb retains in-frame clones only, with some absent. D and trimming come from the DNA, and the V and J calls and clone size come from that table. The sample yields about 490,000 clones, about 79% seen once. Sequencing input: PBMCs. This sequence was found in a woman between 35 and 50 years old in good health. Some clones in this sample may be carry-over from other donors' samples.

Here the CDR3 reads CASSRGPGELFF. The CDR3 DNA sequence: TGTGCCAGCAGTAGGGGGCCCGGGGAGCTGTTTTTT. V usage is TRBV2 and J usage is TRBJ2-2, with 7 bases lining up with TRBD1. The V gene's germline CDR1 is SNHLY and CDR2 FYNNEI. V shed 5 bases, J shed 6 bases, and the junction held 0 bases outside the gene matches. This CDR3 has 12 amino acids.